These T cell receptor beta chains were read from a single sample in a study of blood T cell repertoires in COVID-19. Produced via immunoSEQ multiplex PCR; TCRdb's table is partial and in-frame only. In the table there are over 150,000 clones, around four fifths of which are singletons. Material: peripheral blood. The receptors were gathered from a woman between 55 and 75 years old with acute or convalescent COVID-19. The CDR3 runs from the conserved cysteine through the conserved F or W. Each record gives: clone size, V gene, J gene, D gene, CDR3 DNA, CDR3 protein. A D gene is named only where the DNA matches it firmly. Clone size appears in some rows only: once, few, many, or a class for an expanded clone.

>once|TRBV11-2|TRBJ2-7|TRBD1
TGTGCCAGCAGCCCCCAGGGGGCAAGGTACGAGCAGTACTTC
CASSPQGARYEQYF
>NA|TRBV29-1|TRBJ1-2|TRBD1
TGCAGCGTTGAAGAAAGGACAGGTACTAACTATGGCTACACCTTC
CSVEERTGTNYGYTF
>few|TRBV7-2|TRBJ1-2|NA
TGTGCCAGCAGCCTCCCGAGGAACTATGGCTACACCTTC
CASSLPRNYGYTF
>few|TRBV5-6|TRBJ1-1|NA
TGTGCCAGCAGCTCTGGGGGCTCGGGCACTGAAGCTTTCTTT
CASSSGGSGTEAFF
>NA|TRBV7-2|TRBJ2-2|TRBD2
TGTGCCAGCAGCTCTGGACTAGCGGGCCTCCAGGGGGAGCTGTTTTTT
CASSSGLAGLQGELFF
>once|TRBV4-3|TRBJ1-2|NA
TGCGCCAGCAGCCAAATACGGGGAGATGGCTACACCTTC
CASSQIRGDGYTF
>NA|TRBV27|TRBJ2-5|NA
TGTGCCAGTCGAAGGGTTAGGGGTTACCAAGAGACCCAGTACTTC
CASRRVRGYQETQYF
>NA|TRBV5-1|TRBJ1-6|TRBD1
TGCGCCAGCAGCTTACAGGGGGCAATTCGGGATTCACCCCTCCACTTT
CASSLQGAIRDSPLHF
>NA|TRBV20-1|TRBJ1-1|TRBD1
TGCAGTGCTCTTTTGGACAGGTATGCTTTCTTT
CSALLDRYAFF
>NA|TRBV18|TRBJ1-1|NA
TGTGCCAGCTCACCAATAGGGGGCACTGAAGCTTTCTTT
CASSPIGGTEAFF
>NA|TRBV6-6|TRBJ2-3|TRBD2
TGTGCCAGCAGTTTCGGATTGCCTTTAGCGGGGTCTGAGTATTTT
CASSFGLPLAGSEYF
>NA|TRBV6-6|TRBJ1-2|NA
TGTGCCAGCAGTTACGACATAACTAACTATGGCTACACCTTC
CASSYDITNYGYTF
>NA|TRBV4-1|TRBJ2-3|TRBD2
TGCGCCAGCAGCCAAGGGGGACTAGCGGGGGTAATGACGCAGTATTTT
CASSQGGLAGVMTQYF
>NA|TRBV7-6|TRBJ2-2|NA
TGTGCCAGCAGCTTAGAAGGGGTCTTGAACACCGGGGAGCTGTTTTTT
CASSLEGVLNTGELFF
>few|TRBV2|TRBJ1-4|NA
TGTGCCAGCAGTCGGAGTTGGAGTTCGAATGAAAAACTGTTTTTT
CASSRSWSSNEKLFF
>NA|TRBV6-1|TRBJ2-7|NA
TGTGCCAGCAGTGAAGGAGACTCTCGGCAGTACTTC
CASSEGDSRQYF
>NA|TRBV7-2|TRBJ1-3|TRBD1
TGTGCCAGCAGCTCTGGACAGGCTTCTGGAAACACCATATATTTT
CASSSGQASGNTIYF
>NA|TRBV3-1/TRBV3-2|TRBJ1-3|NA
TGTGCCAGCAGCACTCCCTTCTCTGGAAACACCATATATTTT
CASSTPFSGNTIYF
>NA|TRBV5-4|TRBJ2-2|TRBD1
TGTGCCAGCAGCCTCCAACAGGGGACCGGGGAGCTGTTTTTT
CASSLQQGTGELFF
>NA|TRBV27|TRBJ2-1|NA
TGTGCCAGCAGTTCCTCCTCCGCGGGGGCGAATAATGAGCAGTTCTTC
CASSSSSAGANNEQFF
>NA|TRBV19|TRBJ1-2|TRBD1
TGTGCCAGTAGGCCACAGGGGGCGGTTGGCTACACCTTC
CASRPQGAVGYTF
>NA|TRBV5-1|TRBJ2-5|NA
TGCGCCAGCAGCTTGGTGGGGGGGCCGGAAGAGACCCAGTACTTC
CASSLVGGPEETQYF
>NA|TRBV14|TRBJ2-2|TRBD1
TGTGCCAGCAGCCCGCCGGGACAGGGCCCAACCGGGGAGCTGTTTTTT
CASSPPGQGPTGELFF
>NA|TRBV18|TRBJ1-2|TRBD1
TGTGCCAGCTCACCCACAGGGGGCGATGGCTACACCTTC
CASSPTGGDGYTF
>NA|TRBV5-5|TRBJ1-1|TRBD1
TGTGCCAGCAGCCCGGACAGGGGGCGGAACACTGAAGCTTTCTTT
CASSPDRGRNTEAFF
>NA|TRBV5-4|TRBJ2-2|NA
TGTGCCAGCAGCTTGGGCGCCGGGGAGCTGTTTTTT
CASSLGAGELFF
>NA|TRBV7-2|TRBJ1-1|TRBD1
TGTGCCAGCAGCCTAGGACAGGGGGACATGAACACTGAAGCTTTCTTT
CASSLGQGDMNTEAFF
>NA|TRBV9|TRBJ2-3|TRBD1
TGTGCCAGCAGCGTAAAAACCGGGACAGGGGGCCGACTGGATACGCAGTATTTT
CASSVKTGTGGRLDTQYF
>once|TRBV9|TRBJ2-3|TRBD2
TGTGCCAGCAGCGAGCGCGGGGGGCCCATCACAGATACGCAGTATTTT
CASSERGGPITDTQYF
>NA|TRBV11-3|TRBJ2-3|NA
TGTGCCAGCAGCCAAAGCCGTAGCACAGATACGCAGTATTTT
CASSQSRSTDTQYF
>few|TRBV9|TRBJ2-2|TRBD2
TGTGCCAGCAGCGTGCGGGGGGCCCTGAACACCGGGGAGCTGTTTTTT
CASSVRGALNTGELFF
>NA|TRBV21-1|TRBJ1-5|NA
TGTGCCAGCAGCAAAGTGGACAGGGCTGGGTGGCCCCAGCATTTT
CASSKVDRAGWPQHF
>NA|TRBV5-1|TRBJ1-3|NA
TGCGCCAGCAGCTTGGGCAGTAACTCTGGAAACACCATATATTTT
CASSLGSNSGNTIYF
>NA|TRBV6-5|TRBJ1-1|TRBD1
TGTGCCAGCAATAGACAGGGGGCGAGAACTGAAGCTTTCTTT
CASNRQGARTEAFF
>NA|TRBV6-5|TRBJ1-3|NA
TGTGCCAGCAGTTACTCGAACCCCGGGGTAGGAAACACCATATATTTT
CASSYSNPGVGNTIYF
>NA|TRBV28|TRBJ2-5|TRBD2
TGTGCCAGCAGCTTGCCACTCGCGGGGGGCGGGGAGACCCAGTACTTC
CASSLPLAGGGETQYF
>NA|TRBV6-2/TRBV6-3|TRBJ1-2|NA
TGTGCCAGCAGTGGGGGCGGCTACTATGGCTACACCTTC
CASSGGGYYGYTF
>NA|TRBV2|TRBJ1-5|TRBD1
TGTGCCAGCAGACGGGACAGCCATGGCAATCAGCCCCAGCATTTT
CASRRDSHGNQPQHF
>NA|TRBV4-2|TRBJ2-2|NA
TGTGCCAGCAGCCAAGTGATTCAGGCCGGGGAGCTGTTTTTT
CASSQVIQAGELFF
>NA|TRBV7-9|TRBJ2-2|NA
TGTGCCAGCAGCCTTGGACTGGGCGGGGAGCTGTTTTTT
CASSLGLGGELFF
>NA|TRBV6-1|TRBJ2-7|NA
TGTGCCAGCAGTGAAGGGCCGATGGCCTACGAGCAGTACTTC
CASSEGPMAYEQYF